This T cell receptor (beta chain) was recorded in a study of blood T cell repertoires in COVID-19. Study-level information: Donors in the United States, Italy and Spain gave samples during acute or convalescent COVID-19.

The V end lost 6 bases, the J end lost 0 bases, and 12 bases lay between the germline ends. Germline V gene sequence: CDR1 LNHDA, CDR2 SQIVND (reference sequence). The CDR3 totals 15 residues. Using immunoSEQ multiplex PCR, the repertoire was profiled, and TCRdb retains in-frame clones only, with some absent. Of tens of thousands of clones listed, 90% are singletons. Sample: peripheral blood. The clonotype comes from a man in his fifties or sixties with acute or convalescent COVID-19. This chain uses TRBV19 with TRBJ1-3; D is unclear. CDR3 coding DNA: TGTGCCAGTAGCGAATCCGGAGGCTCTGGAAACACCATATATTTT. Protein sequence: CASSESGGSGNTIYF.